Here is one T cell receptor beta chain with its context. This specimen belongs to a study of sequential checkpoint blockade in melanoma. At the level of the study: Randomization was 1:1 between first-line nivolumab→ipilimumab and ipilimumab→nivolumab. Each arm's sequence ended with maintenance nivolumab.

Method: immunoSEQ multiplex PCR; TCRdb's copy keeps in-frame clones and lacks some. The profile shows around 12,000 clones, 65% to 70% of them singletons. Treatment given: randomized to nivolumab then ipilimumab (arm A) or the reverse (arm B). None of the patients previously received DNA-damaging chemotherapy. Live CD3+CD8+ CD19− CD56− cells were sorted from PBMCs. Germline V gives CDR1 SGHNT, CDR2 YYREEE (reference sequence). J lost 3 bases, V lost 3 bases, and 5 bases had no gene match. This CDR3 contains 15 residues. Sequences were derived from CD8+ T cells sorted from blood (inferred from file names), sampled from a patient given nivolumab and ipilimumab in sequence. This rearrangement joins TRBV5-4 to TRBJ2-1; TRBD1 matches 8 bases. This clonotype was obtained from a human donor with melanoma. The CDR3 is CASSYGQGGYNEQFF. The CDR3 region has the DNA TGTGCCAGCAGCTACGGACAGGGCGGCTACAATGAGCAGTTCTTC. The full variable domain, with the rest looked up from reference TRBV5-4 and TRBJ2-1, is ETGVTQSPTHLIKTRGQQVTLRCSSQSGHNTVSWYQQALGQGPQFIFQYYREEENGRGNFPPRFSGLQFPNYSSELNVNALELDDSALYLCASSYGQGGYNEQFFGPGTRLTVL.